These 30 T cell receptor beta chains were sequenced from one sample in a study of blood T cells in healthy people across ages. The second PCR ran roughly 6 to 11 cycles with a sample-barcoded 5' primer and J-beta primers. MiXCR, run by TCRdb on the 5' RACE reads, gives a single entry per CDR3 protein. The sample holds 1.2 million to 1.5 million distinct CDR3 sequences, approximately 59% seen once. Material for sequencing was blood. These receptors came from a man aged 18 to 35 in good health.

This chain connects TRBV29-1 to TRBJ1-1; the match to TRBD1 covers 8 bases. Germline trimming cut 6 bases from V and 4 bases from J; bases unmatched to any gene: 7. Germline CDR1 reads SQVTM; CDR2 reads ANQGSEA. CDR3 size: 13 residues. CDR3 DNA: TGCAGCGTCTTCCTGACAGGGGTCACTGAAGCTTTCTTT. Encoded protein: CSVFLTGVTEAFF.

The gene calls are TRBV5-1 and TRBJ2-5; D is possibly TRBD2 (5 bases). This CDR3 contains 15 residues. CDR1 SGHRS and CDR2 YFSETQ come from the germline V gene. The germline V and J ends were trimmed by 5 bases and 1 base, with 15 bases remaining between them. The CDR3 sequence: CASSVVRTPQETQYF. Here the CDR3 DNA reads TGCGCCAGCAGTGTTGTGCGGACTCCCCAAGAGACCCAGTACTTC.

V usage is TRBV20-1 and J usage is TRBJ1-5, with TRBD1 matching over 8 bases. The CDR3 totals 14 residues. Germline V gene sequence: CDR1 DFQATT, CDR2 SNEGSKA (reference sequence). Trimming took 6 bases from V and 10 from J; bases not matched to a gene: 14. This CDR3 is CSATQGVRSAPQHF. In nucleotides, the CDR3 is TGCAGTGCAACACAGGGGGTACGGTCAGCCCCCCAGCATTTT.

The DNA of the CDR3 is TGTGCCAGCAGCTTAGAGGTACAGCCCTCTGGGGCCCAGTACTTC. Translating it yields CASSLEVQPSGAQYF. V gene TRBV7-9 combines with J gene TRBJ2-7, with a weak D call TRBD1 (5 bases). CDR1 is SEHNR, CDR2 FQNEAQ, per germline (reference sequence). Trimming removed 1 base from V and 10 bases from J, with 20 bases in between. This CDR3 is built from 15 residues.

The CDR3 here is CASSSEGDSFNSPLHF. DNA for the CDR3: TGCGCCAGCAGCTCGGAGGGGGACAGCTTTAATTCACCCCTCCACTTT. The V and J genes are TRBV5-1 and TRBJ1-6, with TRBD1 matching 7 bases. CDR1 is SGHRS and CDR2 is YFSETQ in the germline V gene. The CDR3 is made up of 16 amino acids. V trimming: 3 bases; J trimming: 6 bases; junction bases outside the gene matches: 9.

The V and J genes are TRBV5-1 and TRBJ1-4; possible D gene TRBD1, 5 bases. Germline V CDR1 and CDR2: SGHRS, YFSETQ. V shed 5 bases and J shed 2 bases, with 16 bases lying between them. The CDR3 runs 16 residues. DNA for the CDR3: TGCGCCAGCAGACCTGACCCGGGACGGACTAATGAAAAACTGTTTTTT. Translated: CASRPDPGRTNEKLFF. Full variable domain (missing parts from reference TRBV5-1 and TRBJ1-4): KAGVTQTPRYLIKTRGQQVTLSCSPISGHRSVSWYQQTPGQGLQFLFEYFSETQRNKGNFPGRFSGRQFSNSRSEMNVSTLELGDSALYLCASRPDPGRTNEKLFFGSGTQLSVL.

The chain has TRBV28 and TRBJ2-3; 8 nucleotides align to TRBD1. The CDR3 runs 16 residues. From germline, CDR1 is MDHEN and CDR2 SYDVKM. J was trimmed by 1 base and V by 6 bases; bases with no gene match: 9. The CDR3 sequence is CASSPVEGQGTDTQYF. DNA for the CDR3: TGTGCCAGCAGCCCCGTAGAGGGACAGGGCACAGATACGCAGTATTTT.

This chain links TRBV20-1 with TRBJ1-1, with D possibly TRBD1 on 5 matching bases. The CDR3 has 18 amino acids. Germline loops: CDR1 DFQATT, CDR2 SNEGSKA (reference sequence). V gave up 5 bases and J gave up 0 bases, with 25 bases separating them. CDR3 DNA sequence: TGCAGTGCTCCCCAACGTGGACAAGGCAGACCTCTGAACACTGAAGCTTTCTTT. Translation gives CSAPQRGQGRPLNTEAFF.

This clonotype showed up just once. This chain uses TRBV20-1 with TRBJ2-4; D possibly uses TRBD1 or TRBD2 (5 bases each). Trimming pared 5 bases from V and 6 bases from J, leaving 26 bases between. The CDR3 covers 17 residues. Germline values: CDR1 DFQATT, CDR2 SNEGSKA (reference sequence). The CDR3 protein is CSAFGTDGNHPLNIQYF. DNA for the CDR3: TGCAGTGCTTTCGGGACGGACGGGAATCATCCTTTAAACATTCAGTACTTC.

The gene calls are TRBV14 and TRBJ2-1; D gene uncertain. The CDR3 contains 13 residues. V was cut by 1 base and J by 8 bases, with 9 bases left in between. The germline CDR1 and CDR2 sequences are SGHDN and FVKESK. CDR3 bases: TGTGCCAGCAGCCAAGCAGGCTGGGATGAGCAGTTCTTC. Its protein product is CASSQAGWDEQFF.

V and J are TRBV2 and TRBJ2-7; D is uncertain. The J call is uncertain, as TRBJ2-5 better fits the DNA end. Germline V gene lookup returns CDR1 SNHLY and CDR2 FYNNEI. CDR3 length equals 12 residues. DNA for the CDR3: TGTGCCAGCAGAGCCGAGAGAGAGACCCAGTACTTC. As protein: CASRAERETQYF.

CDR3 residues: CASSLPAAPEGPRAREQYF. The CDR3 DNA sequence: TGTGCCAGCAGCTTACCGGCTGCGCCCGAGGGACCGCGAGCTCGGGAGCAGTACTTC. The chain couples TRBV7-2 to TRBJ2-5, with D possibly matching TRBD2 (6 bases). This CDR3 has 19 residues. V lost 2 bases, J lost 11 bases, and 33 bases lay in between. Germline V gene lookup returns CDR1 SGHTA and CDR2 FQGNSA.

This clonotype was found once. The rearrangement joins TRBV11-3 to TRBJ2-7, with D perhaps TRBD1 (5 bases). CDR1 SGHNT and CDR2 YENEEA come from the germline V gene. Trimming cost V 5 bases and J 3 bases, with 17 bases left between them. There are 15 residues in the CDR3. The CDR3 region is CASSQNTDRDYEQYF. The DNA of the CDR3 is TGTGCCAGCAGCCAAAACACTGACAGAGACTACGAGCAGTACTTC.

This chain uses TRBV9 with TRBJ1-2, with D unclear. With 0 bases removed from V and 4 bases from J, the gap between germline ends came to 16 bases. This CDR3 has 16 amino acids. Germline V gene data show CDR1 as SGDLS and CDR2 as YYNGEE. The CDR3 reads CASSVGGPSTIYGYTF. The CDR3, as DNA: TGTGCCAGCAGCGTAGGCGGACCGTCAACTATCTATGGCTACACCTTC.

V is TRBV3-1 and J is TRBJ2-1, with unresolved D. V dropped 1 base and J dropped 8 bases, with 6 bases sitting between them. Germline V gene lookup returns CDR1 LGHDT and CDR2 YNNKEL (reference sequence). The CDR3 contains 12 residues. The CDR3 is CASSQVRHEQFF. The CDR3, as DNA: TGTGCCAGCAGCCAAGTAAGGCATGAGCAGTTCTTC.

V usage is TRBV27 and J usage is TRBJ2-2; 7 nucleotides line up with TRBD2. Germline assignment: CDR1 MNHEY and CDR2 SMNVEV (reference sequence). V dropped 7 bases and J dropped 5; count of bases not matched to a gene: 13. The CDR3 runs to 16 residues. CDR3 sequence: CASKVLGGAGTGELFF. For the CDR3, the DNA is TGTGCCAGCAAGGTTTTGGGAGGGGCTGGAACCGGGGAGCTGTTTTTT.

This clonotype was seen only a few times. The chain has TRBV4-1 and TRBJ1-2; 8 positions match TRBD1. The CDR3 contains 15 residues. With V trimmed by 4 bases and J by 3 bases, 7 bases remained unmatched. The V gene's germline CDR1 is MGHRA and CDR2 YSYEKL. The CDR3 coding sequence is TGCGCCAGCAGCCCCTCACCGGGACAGGACTATGGCTACACCTTC. This gives the protein CASSPSPGQDYGYTF.

This clonotype was seen more than once but under ten times. The J gene is TRBJ2-5, the V gene TRBV10-3, with TRBD2 matching over 10 bases. The J segment lost 5 bases and the V segment lost 0 bases, leaving 12 bases of the junction unmatched. The germline gives CDR1 ENHRY, CDR2 SYGVKD. The CDR3 is 18 residues long. The CDR3 sequence: CAISESGQPGLASETQYF. As DNA, the CDR3 is TGTGCCATCAGTGAGTCGGGCCAACCGGGACTAGCGTCCGAGACCCAGTACTTC.

V is TRBV6-5 and J is TRBJ2-2; a weak D match, TRBD2 (5 bases). Trimming shortened V by 0 bases and J by 8 bases, and 16 bases separated the two germline ends. Germline assignment: CDR1 MNHEY and CDR2 SVGAGI. The CDR3 covers 16 residues. The CDR3 loop reads CASSYSASPHVGELFF. The CDR3 DNA follows: TGTGCCAGCAGTTACTCGGCTAGCCCCCATGTTGGGGAGCTGTTTTTT.

The chain carries TRBV5-1 and TRBJ2-7; TRBD2 aligns across 8 bases. The CDR3 is made up of 15 amino acids. Germline loops: CDR1 SGHRS, CDR2 YFSETQ. V dropped 0 bases and J dropped 6; count of bases not matched to a gene: 8. The CDR3 loop is CASSLEGGRWAEQYF. The CDR3 coding sequence is TGCGCCAGCAGCTTGGAGGGCGGGAGGTGGGCCGAGCAGTACTTC. The entire variable domain, with the rest obtained from reference TRBV5-1 and TRBJ2-7, is as follows: KAGVTQTPRYLIKTRGQQVTLSCSPISGHRSVSWYQQTPGQGLQFLFEYFSETQRNKGNFPGRFSGRQFSNSRSEMNVSTLELGDSALYLCASSLEGGRWAEQYFGPGTRLTVT.

This chain links TRBV9 with TRBJ2-3; possible D gene TRBD2, 6 bases. The germline CDR1 and CDR2 sequences are SGDLS and YYNGEE. With 5 bases removed from V and 1 base from J, the gap between germline ends came to 20 bases. The CDR3 is made up of 17 amino acids. CDR3 loop: CASRPTEGGDRTDTQYF. DNA of the CDR3: TGTGCCAGCAGACCTACTGAGGGCGGGGACCGCACAGATACGCAGTATTTT.

This clonotype has a handful of counts. The chain is built from TRBV10-3 and TRBJ2-3, with D uncertain. The CDR3 extends over 13 amino acids. Between the trimmed V and J ends, which lost 8 bases and 3 bases, there was a span of 12 bases. In germline, CDR1 is ENHRY, CDR2 SYGVKD. The CDR3 DNA reads as TGTGCCATCGGGCAGATTAGGACAGATACGCAGTATTTT. Translation gives CAIGQIRTDTQYF.

V and J are TRBV6-5 and TRBJ2-3; 8 nucleotides agree with TRBD1. This CDR3 is built from 15 residues. CDR1 is MNHEY and CDR2 is SVGAGI in the germline V gene. The trim removed 5 bases at V and 2 bases at J, leaving 6 bases unmatched. This CDR3 is CASSPSDRDTDTQYF. In nucleotides, the CDR3 is TGTGCCAGCAGTCCCTCGGACAGGGACACAGATACGCAGTATTTT.

A few counts support this clonotype. The chain combines TRBV20-1 with TRBJ2-1, with 13 positions matching TRBD2. Looked up from germline, CDR1 is DFQATT and CDR2 is SNEGSKA (reference sequence). V shed 6 bases and J 9 bases; nucleotides not matched to a gene: 5. The CDR3 has 13 residues. The CDR3 region has the DNA TGCAGTGCCGGACTAGCGGGAGTGGGTGAGCAGTTCTTC. Translation: CSAGLAGVGEQFF.

This clonotype was seen a handful of times. The chain recombines TRBV15 with TRBJ2-1; 7 bases align to TRBD2. CDR3 length equals 15 residues. V shed 1 base, J shed 6 bases, and the junction held 6 bases outside the gene matches. The V gene's germline CDR1 is LNHNV and CDR2 YYDKDF (reference sequence). The CDR3 DNA sequence: TGTGCCACCAGCAGAGCGACGGGGAGGGGCAATGAGCAGTTCTTC. It encodes CATSRATGRGNEQFF.

The chain uses TRBV27 and TRBJ2-4; a weak D match, TRBD2 (5 bases). The length of the CDR3 is 13 residues. From germline, CDR1 is MNHEY and CDR2 SMNVEV (reference sequence). The V end was cut by 9 bases, the J end by 5 bases, with 14 bases between. CDR3 residues: CASRTDGENIQYF. As DNA, the CDR3 is TGTGCCAGTAGAACGGACGGGGAAAACATTCAGTACTTC.

This chain joins TRBV6-5 and TRBJ2-3; TRBD1 aligns across 9 bases. The V segment lost 5 bases and the J segment 4 bases; nucleotides outside the gene matches: 10. The CDR3 length is 16 residues. The germline CDR1 and CDR2 sequences are MNHEY and SVGAGI. Here the CDR3 reads CASSLQGAGFSDTQYF. The DNA for the CDR3 is TGTGCCAGCAGTCTACAGGGGGCAGGTTTTTCAGATACGCAGTATTTT.

The CDR3 DNA sequence: TGCAGTGCACCCCAACGGGGGCTTCCCACAGATACGCAGTATTTT. This translates into CSAPQRGLPTDTQYF. The gene calls are TRBV20-1 and TRBJ2-3, with D perhaps being TRBD1 or TRBD2 (6 bases each). Germline CDR1 DFQATT, CDR2 SNEGSKA (reference sequence). CDR3 length equals 15 residues. V lost 6 bases and J lost 2, with 18 bases in between.

This clonotype was found a few times. The genes are TRBV12-3 or TRBV12-4 and TRBJ2-5; TRBD2 matches at 10 bases. The CDR3 runs to 16 residues. The V and J ends lost 3 bases and 2 bases, in that order; junction bases with no gene match: 6. CDR3 sequence: CASSFWTSGFQETQYF. The DNA for the CDR3 is TGTGCCAGCAGTTTTTGGACTAGCGGATTTCAAGAGACCCAGTACTTC.

Regarding this clonotype: A read error may produce the germline difference seen at one junction end. CDR3 coding DNA: TGTGCCGGCAGCCCCCGCGGCAGCGGCCTTTGGGCTTACAATGAGCAGTTCTTC. Amino acids: CAGSPRGSGLWAYNEQFF. J is TRBJ2-1 and V is TRBV7-6, with D possibly TRBD2 on 5 matching bases. Per germline, CDR1 SGHVS and CDR2 FNYEAQ. This CDR3 contains 18 residues.